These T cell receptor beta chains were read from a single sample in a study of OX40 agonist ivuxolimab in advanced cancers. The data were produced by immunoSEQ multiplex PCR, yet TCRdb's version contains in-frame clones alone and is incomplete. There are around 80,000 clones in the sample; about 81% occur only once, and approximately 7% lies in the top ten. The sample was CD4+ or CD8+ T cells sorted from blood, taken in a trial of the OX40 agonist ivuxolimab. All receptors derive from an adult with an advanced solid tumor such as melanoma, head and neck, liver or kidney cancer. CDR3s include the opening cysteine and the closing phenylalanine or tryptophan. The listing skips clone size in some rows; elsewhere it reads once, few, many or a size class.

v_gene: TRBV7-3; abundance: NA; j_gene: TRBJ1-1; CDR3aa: CATGPGAYTEAFF
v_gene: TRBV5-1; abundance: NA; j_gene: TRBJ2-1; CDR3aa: CASSLGRGAGNEQFF
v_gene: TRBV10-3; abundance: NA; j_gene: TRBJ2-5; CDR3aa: CATGQGLETQYF
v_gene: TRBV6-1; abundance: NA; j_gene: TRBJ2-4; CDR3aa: CASRVKNIQYF
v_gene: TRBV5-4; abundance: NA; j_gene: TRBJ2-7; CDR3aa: CASSAGLAESSYEQYF
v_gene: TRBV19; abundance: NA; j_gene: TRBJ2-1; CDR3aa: CASSMGGGTVYNEQFF
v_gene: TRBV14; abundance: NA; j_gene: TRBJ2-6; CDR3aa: CASTWGSGANVLTF
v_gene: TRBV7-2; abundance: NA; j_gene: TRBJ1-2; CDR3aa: CASSYGQGANYGYTF
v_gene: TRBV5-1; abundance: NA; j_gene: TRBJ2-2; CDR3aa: CASSPDRGTGELFF
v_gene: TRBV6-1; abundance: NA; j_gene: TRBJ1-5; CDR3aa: CASSEWDRNSNQPQHF
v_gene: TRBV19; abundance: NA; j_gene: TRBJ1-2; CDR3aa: CASSATGRGGYTF
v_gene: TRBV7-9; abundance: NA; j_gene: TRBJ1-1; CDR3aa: CASSFQGNTEAFF
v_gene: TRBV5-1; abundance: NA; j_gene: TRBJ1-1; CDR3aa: CASSVGLGVNTEAFF
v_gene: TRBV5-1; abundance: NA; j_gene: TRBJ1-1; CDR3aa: CASSLGSWTSAEAFF
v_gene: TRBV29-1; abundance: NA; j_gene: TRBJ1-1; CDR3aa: CSVEARPDRGIGAFF
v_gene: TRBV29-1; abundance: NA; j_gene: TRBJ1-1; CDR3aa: CSALRQGGTEAFF
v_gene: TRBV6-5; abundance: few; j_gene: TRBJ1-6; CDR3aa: CASSRQGASPLHF
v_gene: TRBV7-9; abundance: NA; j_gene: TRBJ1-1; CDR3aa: CASSLVTEAFF
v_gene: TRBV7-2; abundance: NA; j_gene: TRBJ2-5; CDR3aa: CASSRDREETQYF
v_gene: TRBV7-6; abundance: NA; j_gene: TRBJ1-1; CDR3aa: CASSAGTVNTEAFF
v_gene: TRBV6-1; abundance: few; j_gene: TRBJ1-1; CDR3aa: CASNPKRRDTEAFF
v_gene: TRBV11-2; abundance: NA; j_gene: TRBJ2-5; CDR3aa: CASSLGTLEETQYF
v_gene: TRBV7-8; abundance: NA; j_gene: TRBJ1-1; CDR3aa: CASSFRTGEFTEAFF
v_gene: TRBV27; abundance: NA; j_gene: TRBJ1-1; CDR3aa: CASSLLGRAEAFF
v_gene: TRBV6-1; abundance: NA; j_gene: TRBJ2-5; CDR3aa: CASRGQLQTQYF
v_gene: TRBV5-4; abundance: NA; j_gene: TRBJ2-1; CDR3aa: CASRPGGVSTYNEQFF
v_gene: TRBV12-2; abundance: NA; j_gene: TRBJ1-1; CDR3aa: CASRLPGGTEAFF
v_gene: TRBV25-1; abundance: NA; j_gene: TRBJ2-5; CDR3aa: CASSKSGGETQYF
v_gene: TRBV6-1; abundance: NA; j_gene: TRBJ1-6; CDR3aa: CASRGTALEALHF
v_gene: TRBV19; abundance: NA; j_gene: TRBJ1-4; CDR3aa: CASSIMNEKLFF
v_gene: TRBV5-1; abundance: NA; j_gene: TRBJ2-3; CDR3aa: CASSPTSGRVNTQYF
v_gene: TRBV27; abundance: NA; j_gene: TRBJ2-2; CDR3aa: CASSRQGMFTGELFF
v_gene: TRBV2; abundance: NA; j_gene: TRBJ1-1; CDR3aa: CASAWVLKNTEAFF
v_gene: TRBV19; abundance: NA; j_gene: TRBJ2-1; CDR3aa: CASSVLPGLAVNEQFF
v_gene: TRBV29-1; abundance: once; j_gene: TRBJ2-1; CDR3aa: CSVEAGGLDEQFF
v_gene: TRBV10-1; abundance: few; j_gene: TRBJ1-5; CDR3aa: CASFVVSSGKYQPQHF
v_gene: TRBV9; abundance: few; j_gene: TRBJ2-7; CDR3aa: CASSVASDLYEQYF
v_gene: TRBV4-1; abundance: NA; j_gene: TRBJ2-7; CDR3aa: CASSQVSGTVRLGQYF
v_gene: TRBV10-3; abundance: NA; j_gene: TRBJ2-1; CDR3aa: CAISRLAGGPYNEQFF
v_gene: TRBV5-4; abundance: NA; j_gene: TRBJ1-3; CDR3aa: CASSFDRGLNTIYF
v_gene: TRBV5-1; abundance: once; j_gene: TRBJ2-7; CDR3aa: CASSRGSYEQYF
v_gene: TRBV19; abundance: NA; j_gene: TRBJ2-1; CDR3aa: CASSSQGPSLAEGEYNEQFF
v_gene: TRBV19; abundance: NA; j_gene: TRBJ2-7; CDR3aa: CASRTGTDANEQYF